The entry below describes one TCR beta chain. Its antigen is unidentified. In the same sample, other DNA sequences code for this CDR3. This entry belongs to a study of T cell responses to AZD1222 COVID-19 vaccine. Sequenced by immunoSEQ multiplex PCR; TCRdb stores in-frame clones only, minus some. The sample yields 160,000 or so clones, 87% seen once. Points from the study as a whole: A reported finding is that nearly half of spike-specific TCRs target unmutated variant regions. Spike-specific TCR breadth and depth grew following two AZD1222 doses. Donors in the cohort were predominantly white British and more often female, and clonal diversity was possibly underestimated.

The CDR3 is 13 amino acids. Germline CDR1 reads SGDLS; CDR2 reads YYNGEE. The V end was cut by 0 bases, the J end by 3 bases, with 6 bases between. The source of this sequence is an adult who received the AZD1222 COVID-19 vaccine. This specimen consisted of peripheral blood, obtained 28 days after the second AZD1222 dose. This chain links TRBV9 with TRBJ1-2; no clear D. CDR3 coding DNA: TGTGCCAGCAGCGTAGGTGGAGACTATGGCTACACCTTC. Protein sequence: CASSVGGDYGYTF.